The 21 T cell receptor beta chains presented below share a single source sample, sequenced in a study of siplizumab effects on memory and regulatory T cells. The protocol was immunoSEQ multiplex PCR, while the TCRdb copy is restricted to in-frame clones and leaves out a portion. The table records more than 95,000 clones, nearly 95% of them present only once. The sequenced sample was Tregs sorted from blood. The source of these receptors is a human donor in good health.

CDR3 DNA sequence: TGCGCCAGCAGCTTGAGAACAGGGAGATCAGATACGCAGTATTTT. Translating it yields CASSLRTGRSDTQYF. V is TRBV5-1 and J is TRBJ2-3; possibly TRBD1 for D (6 bases). The germline V gene encodes CDR1 SGHRS and CDR2 YFSETQ. This CDR3 has 15 amino acids. V shed 1 base and J shed 4 bases, with 13 bases lying between them. Using reference TRBV5-1 and TRBJ2-3 for the parts outside the CDR3, the full variable domain is KAGVTQTPRYLIKTRGQQVTLSCSPISGHRSVSWYQQTPGQGLQFLFEYFSETQRNKGNFPGRFSGRQFSNSRSEMNVSTLELGDSALYLCASSLRTGRSDTQYFGPGTRLTVL.

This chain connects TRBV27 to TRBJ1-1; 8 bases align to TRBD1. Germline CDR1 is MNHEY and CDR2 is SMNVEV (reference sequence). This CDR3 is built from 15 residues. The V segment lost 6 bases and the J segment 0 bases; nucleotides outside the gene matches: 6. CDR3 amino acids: CASRGDRLLNTEAFF. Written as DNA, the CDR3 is TGTGCCAGCAGGGGGGACAGGCTACTGAACACTGAAGCTTTCTTT.

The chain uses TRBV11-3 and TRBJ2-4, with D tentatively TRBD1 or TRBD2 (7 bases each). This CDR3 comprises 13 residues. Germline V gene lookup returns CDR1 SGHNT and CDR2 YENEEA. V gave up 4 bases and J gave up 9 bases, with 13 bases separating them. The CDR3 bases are TGTGCCAGCAGCTCGGGCAGGGGGGGCATTCAGTACTTC. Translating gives CASSSGRGGIQYF.

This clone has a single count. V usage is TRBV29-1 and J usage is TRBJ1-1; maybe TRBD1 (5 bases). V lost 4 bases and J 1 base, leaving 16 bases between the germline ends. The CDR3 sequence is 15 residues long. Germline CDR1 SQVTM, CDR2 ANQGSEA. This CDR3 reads CSVGGDGNTNTEAFF. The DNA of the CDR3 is TGCAGCGTTGGCGGGGACGGTAATACGAACACTGAAGCTTTCTTT. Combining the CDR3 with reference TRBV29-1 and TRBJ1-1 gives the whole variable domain SAVISQKPSRDICQRGTSLTIQCQVDSQVTMMFWYRQQPGQSLTLIATANQGSEATYESGFVIDKFPISRPNLTFSTLTVSNMSPEDSSIYLCSVGGDGNTNTEAFFGQGTRLTVV.

CDR3 sequence: CATSRTGAYEQYF. CDR3 sequence (DNA): TGCGCCACCTCCAGGACAGGGGCCTACGAGCAGTACTTC. The chain has TRBV5-1 and TRBJ2-7; TRBD1 agrees at 9 bases. Germline V gene lookup returns CDR1 SGHRS and CDR2 YFSETQ. The CDR3 is made up of 13 amino acids. With 9 bases clipped from V and 2 bases from J, the junction kept 6 bases outside the gene matches.

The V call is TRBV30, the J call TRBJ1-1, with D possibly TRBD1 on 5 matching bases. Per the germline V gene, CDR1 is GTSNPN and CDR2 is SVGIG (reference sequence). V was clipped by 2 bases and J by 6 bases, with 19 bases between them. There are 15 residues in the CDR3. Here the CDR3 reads CAWSLEPGIRSEAFF. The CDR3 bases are TGTGCCTGGAGTTTGGAACCAGGGATTAGATCTGAAGCTTTCTTT.

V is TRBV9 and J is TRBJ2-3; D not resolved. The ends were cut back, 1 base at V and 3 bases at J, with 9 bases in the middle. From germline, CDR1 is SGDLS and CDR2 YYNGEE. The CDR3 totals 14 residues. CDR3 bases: TGTGCCAGCAGCGTATTCGGCAGGACAGATACGCAGTATTTT. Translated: CASSVFGRTDTQYF.

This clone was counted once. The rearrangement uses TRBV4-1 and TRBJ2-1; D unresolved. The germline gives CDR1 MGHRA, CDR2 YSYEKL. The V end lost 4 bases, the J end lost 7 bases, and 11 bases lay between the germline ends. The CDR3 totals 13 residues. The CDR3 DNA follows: TGCGCCAGCAGCCCACCAAATTCAAATGAGCAGTTCTTC. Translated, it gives CASSPPNSNEQFF.

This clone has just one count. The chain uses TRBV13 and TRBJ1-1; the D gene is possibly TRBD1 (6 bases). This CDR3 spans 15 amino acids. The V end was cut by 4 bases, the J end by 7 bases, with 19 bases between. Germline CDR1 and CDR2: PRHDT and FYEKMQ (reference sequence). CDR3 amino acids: CASSSDRRTPFEAFF. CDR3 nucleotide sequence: TGTGCCAGCAGCTCAGACAGGCGCACCCCATTTGAAGCTTTCTTT.

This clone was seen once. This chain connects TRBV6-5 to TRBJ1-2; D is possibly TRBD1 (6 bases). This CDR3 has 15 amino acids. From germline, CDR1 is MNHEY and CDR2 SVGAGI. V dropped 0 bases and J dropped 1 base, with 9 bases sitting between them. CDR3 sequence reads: CASSYSGHSNYGYTF. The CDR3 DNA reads TGTGCCAGCAGTTACTCGGGACATAGTAACTATGGCTACACCTTC.

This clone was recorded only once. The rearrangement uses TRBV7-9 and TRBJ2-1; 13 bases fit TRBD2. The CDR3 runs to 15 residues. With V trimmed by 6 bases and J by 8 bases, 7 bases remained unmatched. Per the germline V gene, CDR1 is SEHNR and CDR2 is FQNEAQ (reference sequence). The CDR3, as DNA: TGTGCCAGCAGTTGGACTAGCGGGAGTTTCGATGAGCAGTTCTTC. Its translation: CASSWTSGSFDEQFF.

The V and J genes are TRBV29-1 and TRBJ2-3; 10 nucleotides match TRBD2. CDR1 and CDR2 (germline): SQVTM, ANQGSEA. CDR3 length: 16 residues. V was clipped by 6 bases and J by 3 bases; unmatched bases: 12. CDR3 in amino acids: CSVRGLARVGTDTQYF. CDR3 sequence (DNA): TGCAGCGTGAGGGGACTAGCGAGAGTGGGAACAGATACGCAGTATTTT.

CDR3 in amino acids: CASSQSTGTGQETQYF. In DNA, the CDR3 is TGCGCCAGCAGCCAATCTACCGGGACAGGACAAGAGACCCAGTACTTC. The rearrangement links TRBV4-3 to TRBJ2-5; 8 nucleotides line up with TRBD1. The J segment lost 2 bases and the V segment lost 2 bases, leaving 7 bases of the junction unmatched. The CDR3 has 16 amino acids. CDR1 is LGHNA, CDR2 YSLEER, per germline.

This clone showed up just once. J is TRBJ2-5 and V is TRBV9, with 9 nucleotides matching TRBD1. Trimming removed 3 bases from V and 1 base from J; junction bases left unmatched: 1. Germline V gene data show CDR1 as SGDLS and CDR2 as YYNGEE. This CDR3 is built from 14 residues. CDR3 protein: CASSEGQGQETQYF. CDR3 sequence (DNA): TGTGCCAGCAGCGAGGGACAGGGCCAAGAGACCCAGTACTTC.

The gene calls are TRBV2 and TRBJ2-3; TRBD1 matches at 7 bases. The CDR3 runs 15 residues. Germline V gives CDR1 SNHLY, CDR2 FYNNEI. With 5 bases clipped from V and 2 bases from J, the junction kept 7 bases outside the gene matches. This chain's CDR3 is CASSPDRFNTDTQYF. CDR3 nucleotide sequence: TGTGCCAGCAGTCCGGACAGGTTCAACACAGATACGCAGTATTTT.

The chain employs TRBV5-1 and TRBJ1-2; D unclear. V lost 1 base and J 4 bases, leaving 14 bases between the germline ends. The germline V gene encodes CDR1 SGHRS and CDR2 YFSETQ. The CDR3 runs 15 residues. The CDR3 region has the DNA TGCGCCAGCAGCTTGACGGGCGGCGACCGCTATGGCTACACCTTC. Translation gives CASSLTGGDRYGYTF.

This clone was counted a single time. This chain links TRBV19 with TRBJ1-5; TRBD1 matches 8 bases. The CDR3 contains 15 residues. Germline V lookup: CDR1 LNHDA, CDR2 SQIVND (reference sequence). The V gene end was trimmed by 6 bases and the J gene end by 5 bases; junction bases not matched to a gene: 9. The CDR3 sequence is CASSPSDRVYQPQHF. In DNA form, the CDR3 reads TGTGCCAGTAGCCCATCGGACAGGGTCTATCAGCCCCAGCATTTT.

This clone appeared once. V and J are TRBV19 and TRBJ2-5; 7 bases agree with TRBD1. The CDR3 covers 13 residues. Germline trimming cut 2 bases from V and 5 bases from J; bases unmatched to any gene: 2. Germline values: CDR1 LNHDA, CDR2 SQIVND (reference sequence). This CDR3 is CASSILRGETQYF. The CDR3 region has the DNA TGTGCCAGTAGTATACTCAGGGGGGAGACCCAGTACTTC.

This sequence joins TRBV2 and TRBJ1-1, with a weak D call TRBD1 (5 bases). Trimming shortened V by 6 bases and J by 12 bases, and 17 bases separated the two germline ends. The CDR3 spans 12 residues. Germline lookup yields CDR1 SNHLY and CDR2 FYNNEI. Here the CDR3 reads CASSDNRGRPFF. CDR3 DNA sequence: TGTGCCAGCAGCGATAATAGGGGTCGGCCTTTCTTT.

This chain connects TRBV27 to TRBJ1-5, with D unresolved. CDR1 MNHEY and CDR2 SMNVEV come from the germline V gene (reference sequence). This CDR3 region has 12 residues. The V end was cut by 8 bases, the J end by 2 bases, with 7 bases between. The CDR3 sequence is CASRGGNQPQHF. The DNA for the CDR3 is TGTGCCAGCCGGGGTGGCAATCAGCCCCAGCATTTT.

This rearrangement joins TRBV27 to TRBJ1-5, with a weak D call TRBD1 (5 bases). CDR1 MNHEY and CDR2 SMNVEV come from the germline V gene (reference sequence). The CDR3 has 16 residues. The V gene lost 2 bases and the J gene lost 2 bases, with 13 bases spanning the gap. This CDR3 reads CASSLRGRVGNQPQHF. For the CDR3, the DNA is TGTGCCAGCAGTTTAAGGGGCAGGGTTGGCAATCAGCCCCAGCATTTT.